One and the same sample provided the 26 T cell receptor beta chains below, sequenced in a study of cytomegalovirus exposure and HLA in healthy donors. The study ran its PCR with 60 Vbeta and 13 Jbeta primers. Profiling relied on immunoSEQ multiplex PCR, and the TCRdb table lists in-frame clones only, not all of them. The sample gives approximately 220,000 clones, 75% to 85% of which show up once; 1.4% is in the top ten. Material for sequencing was PBMCs. The receptors originated from a girl between 5 and 17 years old in good health and CMV-seronegative.

This chain links TRBV28 with TRBJ2-5; 10 bases map to TRBD1. The CDR3 is 12 amino acids. The J segment lost 5 bases and the V segment lost 8 bases, leaving 2 bases of the junction unmatched. Germline lookup yields CDR1 MDHEN and CDR2 SYDVKM. In nucleotides, the CDR3 is TGTGCCAGCGCGACAGGGGGCGAGACCCAGTACTTC. Encoded protein: CASATGGETQYF.

J is TRBJ1-1 and V is TRBV19; D might be TRBD1 (5 bases). Between the trimmed V and J ends, which lost 3 bases and 0 bases, there was a span of 14 bases. Looked up from germline, CDR1 is LNHDA and CDR2 is SQIVND (reference sequence). This CDR3 has 16 residues. This CDR3 is CASSIRQGNMNTEAFF. For the CDR3, the DNA is TGTGCCAGTAGTATCAGGCAGGGTAACATGAACACTGAAGCTTTCTTT.

This chain uses TRBV11-1 with TRBJ2-3; D not certain. The germline gives CDR1 SGHAT, CDR2 FQDESV (reference sequence). The V and J ends lost 1 base and 4 bases respectively, with 6 bases between them. The CDR3 runs to 13 residues. In DNA, the CDR3 is TGTGCCAGCAGCTTAGTAATATCAGATACGCAGTATTTT. Protein product: CASSLVISDTQYF.

This rearrangement joins TRBV5-4 to TRBJ1-2; 11 positions match TRBD1. Unmatched junction bases numbered 10, after V lost 4 bases and J lost 2 bases. CDR1 and CDR2 from the germline V gene are SGHNT and YYREEE (reference sequence). This CDR3 has 17 residues. Here the CDR3 reads CASSIGQGATLNYGYTF. The CDR3 nucleotides are TGTGCCAGCAGCATAGGACAGGGGGCCACCTTAAACTATGGCTACACCTTC.

V and J are TRBV19 and TRBJ1-1, with 7 bases matching TRBD1. Looked up from germline, CDR1 is LNHDA and CDR2 is SQIVND (reference sequence). This CDR3 is 13 amino acids long. J was trimmed by 10 bases and V by 5 bases; bases with no gene match: 10. In nucleotides, the CDR3 is TGTGCCAGTAGTCCGGAGTTAAACAGGGGAGCTTTCTTT. Protein product: CASSPELNRGAFF.

This clone has a handful of counts. Within the sample, other DNA sequences also encode this same CDR3. The rearrangement uses TRBV9 and TRBJ1-3; D unclear. This CDR3 is 16 amino acids long. Germline V gene sequence: CDR1 SGDLS, CDR2 YYNGEE. V lost 0 bases to trimming and J lost 0 bases, with 10 bases between them. The CDR3 here is CASSVDPLSSGNTIYF. Written as DNA, the CDR3 is TGTGCCAGCAGCGTAGACCCCCTAAGCTCTGGAAACACCATATATTTT.

The chain uses TRBV5-4 and TRBJ1-2; 10 bases align to TRBD1. In germline, CDR1 is SGHNT, CDR2 YYREEE (reference sequence). Trimming removed 0 bases from V and 5 bases from J; junction bases left unmatched: 4. This CDR3 has 15 amino acids. The CDR3 here is CASSLGQGAGYGYTF. CDR3 bases: TGTGCCAGCAGCTTGGGACAGGGGGCGGGTTATGGCTACACCTTC. The entire variable domain, with the rest obtained from reference TRBV5-4 and TRBJ1-2, is as follows: ETGVTQSPTHLIKTRGQQVTLRCSSQSGHNTVSWYQQALGQGPQFIFQYYREEENGRGNFPPRFSGLQFPNYSSELNVNALELDDSALYLCASSLGQGAGYGYTFGSGTRLTVV.

V usage is TRBV7-2 and J usage is TRBJ1-2, with 8 positions matching TRBD1. The V and J ends lost 5 bases and 3 bases, in that order; junction bases with no gene match: 5. The length of the CDR3 is 14 residues. CDR1 and CDR2 (germline): SGHTA, FQGNSA. DNA of the CDR3: TGTGCCAGCAGCAGACTGACAGGGGACTATGGCTACACCTTC. This codes for CASSRLTGDYGYTF.

V and J are TRBV6-1 and TRBJ2-1, with 8 positions matching TRBD2. Germline V lookup: CDR1 MNHNS, CDR2 SASEGT. J lost 4 bases, V lost 7 bases, and 3 bases had no gene match. There are 13 residues in the CDR3. The CDR3 reads CASKGGGYNEQFF. DNA of the CDR3: TGTGCCAGCAAAGGCGGGGGGTACAATGAGCAGTTCTTC.

The genes are TRBV5-4 and TRBJ1-6; no reliable D call. Germline V gene sequence: CDR1 SGHNT, CDR2 YYREEE (reference sequence). With 0 bases removed from V and 7 bases from J, the gap between germline ends came to 14 bases. The CDR3 has 16 residues. The CDR3 protein is CASSLGPRVRNSPLHF. The CDR3 nucleotides read TGTGCCAGCAGCTTGGGACCGAGGGTCCGCAATTCACCCCTCCACTTT. Supplemented by reference TRBV5-4 and TRBJ1-6, the full variable domain reads ETGVTQSPTHLIKTRGQQVTLRCSSQSGHNTVSWYQQALGQGPQFIFQYYREEENGRGNFPPRFSGLQFPNYSSELNVNALELDDSALYLCASSLGPRVRNSPLHFGNGTRLTVT.

This chain uses TRBV7-3 with TRBJ2-1; TRBD2 matches 8 bases. The trim removed 8 bases at V and 8 bases at J, leaving 14 bases unmatched. CDR1 is SGHTA, CDR2 FQGTGA, per germline. The CDR3 contains 15 residues. CDR3 DNA: TGTGCCAGCGGGAGCGGGGGCCTTCCGGTGGATGAGCAGTTCTTC. Protein: CASGSGGLPVDEQFF.

This sequence joins TRBV30 and TRBJ1-1; TRBD1 might be the D (6 bases). The V end lost 3 bases, the J end lost 1 base, and 15 bases lay between the germline ends. The length of the CDR3 is 15 residues. Germline loops: CDR1 GTSNPN, CDR2 SVGIG (reference sequence). Here the CDR3 DNA reads TGTGCCTGGAGGGGACAATCTACTAGGAACACTGAAGCTTTCTTT. It specifies CAWRGQSTRNTEAFF. The full variable domain, in which reference TRBV30 and TRBJ1-1 provide the parts outside the CDR3, is SQTIHQWPATLVQPVGSPLSLECTVEGTSNPNLYWYRQAAGRGLQLLFYSVGIGQISSEVPQNLSASRPQDRQFILSSKKLLLSDSGFYLCAWRGQSTRNTEAFFGQGTRLTVV.

V and J are TRBV27 and TRBJ1-2, with D possibly TRBD1 on 5 matching bases. The V end was cut by 3 bases, the J end by 3 bases, with 8 bases between. The CDR3 sequence is 13 residues long. From germline, CDR1 is MNHEY and CDR2 SMNVEV (reference sequence). CDR3 region: CASSLTAYYGYTF. CDR3 sequence (DNA): TGTGCCAGCAGTTTGACAGCCTACTATGGCTACACCTTC.

The V call is TRBV30, the J call TRBJ2-7; TRBD1 is a possible D gene (6 bases). There are 13 residues in the CDR3. The germline V gene has CDR1 GTSNPN and CDR2 SVGIG (reference sequence). V was clipped by 7 bases and J by 0 bases, with 13 bases between them. CDR3 loop: CAFTRDTSYEQYF. The CDR3 nucleotides are TGTGCCTTCACCCGGGACACCTCCTACGAGCAGTACTTC.

This clone was picked up a small number of times. This chain joins TRBV6-5 and TRBJ2-7, with TRBD2 as a possible D gene (5 bases). CDR3 length: 13 residues. Trimming removed 0 bases at V and 7 bases at J, with 10 bases between. Germline values: CDR1 MNHEY, CDR2 SVGAGI. The CDR3 protein is CASSYSYRGEQYF. The CDR3 nucleotides read TGTGCCAGCAGTTACTCGTACCGAGGGGAGCAGTACTTC.

The chain is built from TRBV7-2 and TRBJ1-2; D uncertain. There are 15 residues in the CDR3. V was clipped by 0 bases and J by 4 bases, with 12 bases between them. Germline CDR1 is SGHTA and CDR2 is FQGNSA. The CDR3 nucleotides read TGTGCCAGCAGCTTAGCGGCGGTGAGTCGCTATGGCTACACCTTC. It encodes CASSLAAVSRYGYTF.

CDR3 amino acids: CASSLLERNTEAFF. The CDR3 nucleotides are TGCGCCAGCAGCCTCCTTGAGAGGAACACTGAAGCTTTCTTT. V gene TRBV5-1 combines with J gene TRBJ1-1, with D unresolved. Trimming stripped 4 bases from V and 1 base from J, with 11 bases between. The CDR3 is made up of 14 amino acids. Germline V gene sequence: CDR1 SGHRS, CDR2 YFSETQ.

In this sample, this clone turned up once. The chain carries TRBV4-1 and TRBJ2-5, with D perhaps matching TRBD2 (5 bases). This CDR3 is 15 amino acids long. Germline values: CDR1 MGHRA, CDR2 YSYEKL. V lost 0 bases, J lost 2 bases, and 10 bases lay in between. CDR3 residues: CASSQDTRGQETQYF. The DNA of the CDR3 is TGCGCCAGCAGCCAAGATACTAGAGGGCAAGAGACCCAGTACTTC.

This clone was detected a few times. The V and J genes are TRBV4-2 and TRBJ1-2; D remains ambiguous. V shed 1 base and J shed 6 bases, with 21 bases lying between them. This CDR3 region has 17 residues. CDR1 LGHNA and CDR2 YNFKEQ come from the germline V gene. The CDR3 loop is CASSQVFGQATMHGYTF. CDR3 DNA: TGTGCCAGCAGCCAAGTTTTCGGTCAGGCCACGATGCATGGCTACACCTTC.

The V call is TRBV28, the J call TRBJ1-5; 7 bases map to TRBD1. Germline V CDR1 and CDR2: MDHEN, SYDVKM. The CDR3 is made up of 15 amino acids. The V gene end was trimmed by 6 bases and the J gene end by 5 bases; junction bases not matched to a gene: 10. The chain's CDR3 is CASSPMLGTDQPQHF. In nucleotides, the CDR3 is TGTGCCAGCAGCCCCATGTTAGGGACAGATCAGCCCCAGCATTTT.

The chain is built from TRBV18 and TRBJ1-1; D is undetermined. This CDR3 spans 16 amino acids. Per germline, CDR1 KGHSH and CDR2 LQKENI. The V end was cut by 8 bases, the J end by 0 bases, with 19 bases between. CDR3 protein: CASTPRIPDLNTEAFF. Here the CDR3 DNA reads TGTGCCAGCACCCCTCGTATTCCAGATTTGAACACTGAAGCTTTCTTT.

Notes on this clone: Mismatch with germline at one junction end may stem from a read error. The genes are TRBV28 and TRBJ2-3; TRBD2 matches 8 bases. This CDR3 has 13 amino acids. The germline CDR1 and CDR2 sequences are MDHEN and SYDVKM. In DNA form, the CDR3 reads TGTGCCACCAGTCGGGAGGGTCTCGATACGCAGTATTTT. It is translated as CATSREGLDTQYF.

There are a few counts of this clone. V usage is TRBV7-3 and J usage is TRBJ1-6; 9 bases agree with TRBD1. Germline V gene data show CDR1 as SGHTA and CDR2 as FQGTGA. CDR3 length: 14 residues. V was pared by 5 bases and J by 7 bases, with 3 bases of the junction left unmatched. The CDR3 reads CASSRGQGNSPLHF. CDR3 DNA sequence: TGTGCCAGCAGCCGGGGACAGGGAAATTCACCCCTCCACTTT.

This CDR3 reads CASSLGAPPGGSSGNTIYF. Written as DNA, the CDR3 is TGTGCCAGCAGCTTAGGCGCCCCTCCCGGAGGTTCCTCTGGAAACACCATATATTTT. V gene TRBV7-9 combines with J gene TRBJ1-3; D unclear. V was clipped by 1 base and J by 0 bases, with 19 bases between them. The CDR3 has 19 residues. Germline V gene sequence: CDR1 SEHNR, CDR2 FQNEAQ (reference sequence).

V is TRBV23-1 and J is TRBJ2-7, with 8 bases matching TRBD2. TRBV23-1 is treated as an ORF (open reading frame) with a function not yet certain. Germline trimming cut 3 bases from V and 8 bases from J; bases unmatched to any gene: 12. The CDR3 consists of 15 residues. The CDR3: CASSHPGLEGFQQYF. CDR3 coding DNA: TGCGCCAGCAGTCACCCGGGACTAGAGGGGTTTCAGCAGTACTTC.

The chain employs TRBV18 and TRBJ1-1; 10 positions agree with TRBD1. Trimming cost V 3 bases and J 3 bases; bases outside gene matches: 10. The CDR3 has 17 amino acids. Germline CDR1 is KGHSH and CDR2 is LQKENI. CDR3 protein: CASSPGTGDSKDTEAFF. Here the CDR3 DNA reads TGTGCCAGCTCACCCGGGACAGGGGATAGTAAGGACACTGAAGCTTTCTTT. Full variable domain (outside the CDR3, taken from reference TRBV18 and TRBJ1-1): NAGVMQNPRHLVRRRGQEARLRCSPMKGHSHVYWYRQLPEEGLKFMVYLQKENIIDESGMPKERFSAEFPKEGPSILRIQQVVRGDSAAYFCASSPGTGDSKDTEAFFGQGTRLTVV.